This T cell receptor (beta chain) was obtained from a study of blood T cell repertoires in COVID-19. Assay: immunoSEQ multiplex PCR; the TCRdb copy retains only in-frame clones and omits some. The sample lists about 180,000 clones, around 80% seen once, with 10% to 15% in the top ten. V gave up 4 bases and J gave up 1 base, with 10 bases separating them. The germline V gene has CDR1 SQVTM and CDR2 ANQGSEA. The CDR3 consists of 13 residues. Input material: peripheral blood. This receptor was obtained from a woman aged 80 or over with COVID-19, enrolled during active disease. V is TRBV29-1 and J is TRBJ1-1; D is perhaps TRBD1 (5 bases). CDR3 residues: CSVVQGGNTEAFF. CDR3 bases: TGCAGCGTTGTGCAGGGAGGGAACACTGAAGCTTTCTTT.